This entry features one T cell receptor beta chain sequence. It lacks a known antigen. No much larger clone exists at a distance of one base, and base qualities are not known. Libraries were made using RT-PCR. These reads were obtained on an Illumina HiSeq 2500. TCRdb redid the processing of the public reads, applying fastp at Q25 and MiXCR, and retained in-frame beta chains. For every CDR3 protein sequence, its rows merge into one entry that carries the most common genes and DNA. The sample table lists just under 250,000 distinct CDR3 sequences, approximately 12% of them with a count of one. Clones ranked in the top ten supply more than 7% of the sample. The sample comes from a study of response to subunit inactivated influenza vaccine (dated by TCRdb to 2016 to 2018). Turning to the overall study: Deep quantitative T cell receptor repertoire profiling was used in the study to track responses to a trivalent subunit inactivated influenza vaccine.

The CDR3 spans 14 residues, from the cysteine through the phenylalanine. Solely the CDR3 DNA is kept, with 42 bases framed from the first base. The germline V gene supplies CDR1 MDHEN and CDR2 SYDVKM. V is cut by 4 bases and J by 4 bases, and the space between the germline ends is 10 bases. The paper as a whole reports these results and caveats: It was suggested by the authors that each seasonal influenza vaccination may recruit only a limited number of new T cells.

This TCR derives from a man between 45 and 60 years old who received an inactivated influenza vaccine. Donor details come from another sample of the same person, matched by shared clones. Recombination linked TRBV28 to TRBJ2-2; no D gene call is confident. The sample here was non-naive T cells sorted from PBMCs, taken less than 15 days before vaccination. This specimen's cell subset or site label, interpreted: memory T cell fraction. The sequenced DNA is TGTGCCAGCAGTTACGAATCCGGCACCGGGGAGCTGTTTTTT. Translated, it gives CASSYESGTGELFF. Full variable domain (CDR3 extended with the reference TRBV28 and TRBJ2-2 proteins): DVKVTQSSRYLVKRTGEKVFLECVQDMDHENMFWYRQDPGLGLRLIYFSYDVKMKEKGDIPEGYSVSREKKERFSLILESASTNQTSMYLCASSYESGTGELFFGEGSRLTVL.